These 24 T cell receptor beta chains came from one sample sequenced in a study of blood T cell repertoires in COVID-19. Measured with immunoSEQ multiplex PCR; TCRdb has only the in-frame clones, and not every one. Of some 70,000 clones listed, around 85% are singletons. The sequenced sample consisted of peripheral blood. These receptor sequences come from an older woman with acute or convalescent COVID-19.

The DNA for the CDR3 is TGTGCAACCAAACCGCCGGAGACCACTGAAGCTTTCTTT. Translating gives CATKPPETTEAFF. The J gene is TRBJ1-1, the V gene TRBV6-5, with D unclear. Germline loops: CDR1 MNHEY, CDR2 SVGAGI. The CDR3 length is 13 residues.

This chain's CDR3 is CASSESLVLNEQFF. In DNA, the CDR3 is TGTGCCAGCAGTGAATCTTTAGTTCTGAATGAGCAGTTCTTC. V and J are TRBV25-1 and TRBJ2-1; no reliable D call. The CDR3 sequence is 14 residues long. V gave up 1 base and J gave up 7 bases, with 11 bases separating them. Germline V gives CDR1 MGHDK, CDR2 SYGVNS. The entire variable domain, with the rest obtained from reference TRBV25-1 and TRBJ2-1, is as follows: EADIYQTPRYLVIGTGKKITLECSQTMGHDKMYWYQQDPGMELHLIHYSYGVNSTEKGDLSSESTVSRIRTEHFPLTLESARPSHTSQYLCASSESLVLNEQFFGPGTRLTVL.

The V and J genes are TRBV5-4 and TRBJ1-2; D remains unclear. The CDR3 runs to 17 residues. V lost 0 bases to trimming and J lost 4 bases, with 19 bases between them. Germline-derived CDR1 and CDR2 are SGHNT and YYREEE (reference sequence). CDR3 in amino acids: CASSLEISRVGGYGYTF. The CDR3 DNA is TGTGCCAGCAGCTTGGAAATATCGAGGGTCGGTGGCTATGGCTACACCTTC.

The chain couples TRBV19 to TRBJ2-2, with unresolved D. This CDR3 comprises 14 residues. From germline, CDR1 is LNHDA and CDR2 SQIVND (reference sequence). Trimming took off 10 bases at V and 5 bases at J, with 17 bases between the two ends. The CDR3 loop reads CATRLGWQTGELFF. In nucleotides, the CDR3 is TGTGCCACCAGGTTGGGCTGGCAAACCGGGGAGCTGTTTTTT.

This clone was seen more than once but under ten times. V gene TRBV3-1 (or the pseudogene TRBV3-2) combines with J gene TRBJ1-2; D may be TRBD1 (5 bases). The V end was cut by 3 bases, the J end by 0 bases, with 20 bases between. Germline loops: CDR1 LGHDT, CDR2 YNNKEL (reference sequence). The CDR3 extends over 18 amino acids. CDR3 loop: CASSHRRGGSYANYGYTF. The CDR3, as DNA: TGTGCCAGCAGCCATCGGAGGGGTGGGTCGTACGCTAACTATGGCTACACCTTC.

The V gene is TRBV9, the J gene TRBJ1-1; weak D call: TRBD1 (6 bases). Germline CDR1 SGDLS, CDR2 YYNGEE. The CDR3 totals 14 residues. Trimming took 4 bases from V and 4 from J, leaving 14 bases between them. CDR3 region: CASSPQGGGTEAFF. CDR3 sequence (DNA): TGTGCCAGCAGCCCACAGGGCGGTGGCACTGAAGCTTTCTTT.

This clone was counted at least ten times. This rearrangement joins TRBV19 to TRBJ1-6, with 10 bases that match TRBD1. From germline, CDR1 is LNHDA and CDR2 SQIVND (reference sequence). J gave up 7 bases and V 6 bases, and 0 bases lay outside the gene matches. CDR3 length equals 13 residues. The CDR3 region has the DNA TGTGCCAGTAGGACAGGGGGCAATTCACCCCTCCACTTT. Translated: CASRTGGNSPLHF.

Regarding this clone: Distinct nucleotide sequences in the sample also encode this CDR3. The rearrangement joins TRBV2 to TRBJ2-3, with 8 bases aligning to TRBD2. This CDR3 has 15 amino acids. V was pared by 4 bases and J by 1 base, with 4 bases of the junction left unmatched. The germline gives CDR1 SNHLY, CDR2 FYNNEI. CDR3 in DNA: TGTGCCAGCAGTGGCCTAGCGGGTGGCACAGATACGCAGTATTTT. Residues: CASSGLAGGTDTQYF.

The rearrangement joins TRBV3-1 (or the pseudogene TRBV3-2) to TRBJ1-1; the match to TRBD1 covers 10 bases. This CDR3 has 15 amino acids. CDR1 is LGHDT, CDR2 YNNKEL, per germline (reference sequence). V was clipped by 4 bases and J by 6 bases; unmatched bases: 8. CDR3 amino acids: CASSRRQGAGAEAFF. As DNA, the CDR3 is TGTGCCAGCAGCCGACGACAGGGGGCTGGTGCTGAAGCTTTCTTT.

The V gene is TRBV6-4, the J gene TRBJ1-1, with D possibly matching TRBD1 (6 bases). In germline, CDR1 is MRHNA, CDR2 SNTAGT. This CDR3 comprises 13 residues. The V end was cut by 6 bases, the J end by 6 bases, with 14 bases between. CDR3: CASRLTGMSEAFF. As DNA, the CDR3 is TGTGCCAGCAGATTAACAGGGATGTCTGAAGCTTTCTTT.

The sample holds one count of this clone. Here the CDR3 reads CASSWDRGRGAFF. The DNA for the CDR3 is TGCGCCAGCAGCTGGGACAGGGGGCGCGGGGCTTTCTTT. This chain uses TRBV5-1 with TRBJ1-1; 12 bases fit TRBD1. The CDR3 contains 13 residues. V was clipped by 3 bases and J by 11 bases; unmatched bases: 5. Germline values: CDR1 SGHRS, CDR2 YFSETQ.

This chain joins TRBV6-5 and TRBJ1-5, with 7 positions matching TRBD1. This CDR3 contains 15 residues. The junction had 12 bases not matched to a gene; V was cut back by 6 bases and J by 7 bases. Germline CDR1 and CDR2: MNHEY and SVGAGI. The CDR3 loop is CASRDRAGRYQPQHF. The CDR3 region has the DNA TGTGCCAGCAGAGACAGGGCCGGGCGTTACCAGCCCCAGCATTTT.

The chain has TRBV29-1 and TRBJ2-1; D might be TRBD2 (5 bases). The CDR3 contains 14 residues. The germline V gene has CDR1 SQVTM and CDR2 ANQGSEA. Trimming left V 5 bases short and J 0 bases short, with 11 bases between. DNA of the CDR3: TGCAGCGTTCATGACGGGATCTCCTACAATGAGCAGTTCTTC. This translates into CSVHDGISYNEQFF.

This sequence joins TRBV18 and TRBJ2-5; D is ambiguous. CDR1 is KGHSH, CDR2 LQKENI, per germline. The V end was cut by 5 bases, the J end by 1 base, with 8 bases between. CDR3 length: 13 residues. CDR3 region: CASSSQSQETQYF. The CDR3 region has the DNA TGTGCCAGCTCATCCCAGTCCCAAGAGACCCAGTACTTC.

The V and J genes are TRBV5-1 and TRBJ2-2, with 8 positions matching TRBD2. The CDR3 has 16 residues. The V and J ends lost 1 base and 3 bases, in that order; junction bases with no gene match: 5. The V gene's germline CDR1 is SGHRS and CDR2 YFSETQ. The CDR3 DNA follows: TGCGCCAGCAGCTTGTCATTAGCGGGATACACCGGGGAGCTGTTTTTT. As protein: CASSLSLAGYTGELFF.

This chain's CDR3 is CASSITGGGITDTQYF. The CDR3 nucleotides are TGTGCCAGTAGTATTACGGGAGGTGGAATTACAGATACGCAGTATTTT. The genes are TRBV19 and TRBJ2-3; 7 positions match TRBD2. Germline V gene data show CDR1 as LNHDA and CDR2 as SQIVND (reference sequence). V dropped 3 bases and J dropped 3; count of bases not matched to a gene: 9. The CDR3 length is 16 residues.

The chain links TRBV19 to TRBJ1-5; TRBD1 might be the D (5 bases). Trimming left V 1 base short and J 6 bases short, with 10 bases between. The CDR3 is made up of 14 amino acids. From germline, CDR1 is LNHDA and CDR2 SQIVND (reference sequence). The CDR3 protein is CASSIGGESQPQHF. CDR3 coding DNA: TGTGCCAGTAGTATAGGGGGGGAGAGTCAGCCCCAGCATTTT.

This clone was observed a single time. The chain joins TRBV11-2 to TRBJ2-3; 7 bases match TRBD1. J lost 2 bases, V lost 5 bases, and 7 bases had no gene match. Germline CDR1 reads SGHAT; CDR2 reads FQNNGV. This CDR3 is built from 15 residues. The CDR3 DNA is TGTGCCAGCAGCAGAAACAGGGGAGCCACAGATACGCAGTATTTT. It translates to CASSRNRGATDTQYF.

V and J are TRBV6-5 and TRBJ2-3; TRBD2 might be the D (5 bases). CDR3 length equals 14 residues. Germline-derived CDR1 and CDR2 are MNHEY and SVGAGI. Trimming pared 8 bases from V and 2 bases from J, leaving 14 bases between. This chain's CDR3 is CASLQVAYTDTQYF. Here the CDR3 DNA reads TGTGCCAGCCTCCAGGTAGCGTACACAGATACGCAGTATTTT.

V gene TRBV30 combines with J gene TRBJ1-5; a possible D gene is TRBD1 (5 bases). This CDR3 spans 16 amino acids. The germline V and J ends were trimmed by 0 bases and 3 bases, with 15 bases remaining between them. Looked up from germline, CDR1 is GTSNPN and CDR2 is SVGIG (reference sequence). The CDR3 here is CAWSVLGRGVNQPQHF. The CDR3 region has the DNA TGTGCCTGGAGTGTTCTCGGGAGAGGGGTCAATCAGCCCCAGCATTTT.

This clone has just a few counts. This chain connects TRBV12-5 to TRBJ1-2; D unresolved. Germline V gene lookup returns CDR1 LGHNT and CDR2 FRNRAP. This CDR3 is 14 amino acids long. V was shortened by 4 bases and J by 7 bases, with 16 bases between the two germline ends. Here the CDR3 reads CASGSTSQSGGYTF. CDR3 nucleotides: TGTGCTAGTGGTTCGACGTCTCAATCGGGTGGCTACACCTTC.

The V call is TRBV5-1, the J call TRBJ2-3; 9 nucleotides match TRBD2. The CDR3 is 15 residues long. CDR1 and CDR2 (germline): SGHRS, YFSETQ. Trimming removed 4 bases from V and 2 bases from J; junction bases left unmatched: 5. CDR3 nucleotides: TGCGCCAGCAGCCTGACTAGCGGAACCACAGATACGCAGTATTTT. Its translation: CASSLTSGTTDTQYF.

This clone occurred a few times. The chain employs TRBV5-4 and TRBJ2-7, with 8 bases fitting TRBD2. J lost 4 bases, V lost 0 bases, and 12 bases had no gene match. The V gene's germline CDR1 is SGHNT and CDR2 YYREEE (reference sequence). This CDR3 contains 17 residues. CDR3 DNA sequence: TGTGCCAGCAGCTTGGACGGTCCAACGGGGGGGCGGTACGAGCAGTACTTC. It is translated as CASSLDGPTGGRYEQYF.

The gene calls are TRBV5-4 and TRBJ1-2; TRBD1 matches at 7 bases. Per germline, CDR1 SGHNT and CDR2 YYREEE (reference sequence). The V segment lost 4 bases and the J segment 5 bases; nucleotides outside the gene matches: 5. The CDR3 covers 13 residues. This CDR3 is CASSQTGEYGYTF. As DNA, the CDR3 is TGTGCCAGCAGCCAAACAGGGGAATATGGCTACACCTTC.